This T cell receptor beta chain comes out of a study of cytomegalovirus exposure and HLA in healthy donors. In the study overall: Of roughly 400 genotyped donors, 80% to 85% grouped in the Caucasian-associated ancestry cluster. General study results and limits: A highly shared variant cluster was judged a likely technical artifact.

The CDR3 spans 15 residues. Germline values: CDR1 MNHNS, CDR2 SASEGT. Between the trimmed V and J ends, which lost 5 bases and 4 bases, there was a span of 17 bases. Of note for this clone: The antigen is undetermined.

The PCR ran on 60 Vbeta and 13 Jbeta primers. Sequencing was performed with immunoSEQ multiplex PCR; in TCRdb, only in-frame clones are kept and a portion is missing. The sample has 75,000 to 100,000 clones; under 65% are singletons. Sequencing input: PBMCs. The clonotype originates from a man aged 60 to 75 in good health and CMV-seronegative. The chain links TRBV6-1 to TRBJ1-2; no clear D gene. The CDR3 region is CASSTSELQFYGYTF. CDR3 DNA sequence: TGTGCCAGCAGTACATCAGAACTACAATTCTATGGCTACACCTTC.